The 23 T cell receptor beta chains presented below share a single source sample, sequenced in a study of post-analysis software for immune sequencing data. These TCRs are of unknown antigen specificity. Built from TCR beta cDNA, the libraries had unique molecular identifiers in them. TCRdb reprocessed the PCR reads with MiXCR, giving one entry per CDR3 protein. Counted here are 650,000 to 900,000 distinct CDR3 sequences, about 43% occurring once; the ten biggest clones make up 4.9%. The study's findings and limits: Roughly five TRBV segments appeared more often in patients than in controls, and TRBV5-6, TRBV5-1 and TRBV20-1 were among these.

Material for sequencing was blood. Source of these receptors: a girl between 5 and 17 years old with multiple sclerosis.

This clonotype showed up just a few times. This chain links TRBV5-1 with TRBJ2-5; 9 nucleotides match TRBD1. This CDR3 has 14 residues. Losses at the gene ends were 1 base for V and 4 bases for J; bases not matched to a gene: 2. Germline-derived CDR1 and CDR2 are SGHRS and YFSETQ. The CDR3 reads CASSLWTGAETQYF. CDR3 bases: TGCGCCAGCAGCTTGTGGACAGGGGCAGAGACCCAGTACTTC.

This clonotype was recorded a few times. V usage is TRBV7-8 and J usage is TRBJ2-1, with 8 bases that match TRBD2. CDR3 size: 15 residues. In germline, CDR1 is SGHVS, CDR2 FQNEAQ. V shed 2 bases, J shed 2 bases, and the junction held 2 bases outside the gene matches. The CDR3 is CASSLNGRAYNEQFF. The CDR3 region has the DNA TGTGCCAGCAGCTTAAACGGGAGGGCCTACAATGAGCAGTTCTTC.

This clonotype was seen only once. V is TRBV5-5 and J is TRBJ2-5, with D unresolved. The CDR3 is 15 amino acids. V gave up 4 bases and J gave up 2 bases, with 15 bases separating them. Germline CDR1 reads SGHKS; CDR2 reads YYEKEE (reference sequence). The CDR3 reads CASSPRPQVQETQYF. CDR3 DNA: TGTGCCAGCAGCCCGCGACCGCAAGTGCAAGAGACCCAGTACTTC. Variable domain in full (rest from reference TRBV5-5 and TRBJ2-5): DAGVTQSPTHLIKTRGQQVTLRCSPISGHKSVSWYQQVLGQGPQFIFQYYEKEERGRGNFPDRFSARQFPNYSSELNVNALLLGDSALYLCASSPRPQVQETQYFGPGTRLLVL.

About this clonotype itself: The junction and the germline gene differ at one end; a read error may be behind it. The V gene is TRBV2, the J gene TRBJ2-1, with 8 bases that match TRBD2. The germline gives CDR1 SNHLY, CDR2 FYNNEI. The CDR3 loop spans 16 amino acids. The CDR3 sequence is CASSEEGLGPYNEQFF. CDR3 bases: TGTGCCAGCAGCGAAGAGGGACTAGGGCCCTACAATGAGCAGTTCTTC.

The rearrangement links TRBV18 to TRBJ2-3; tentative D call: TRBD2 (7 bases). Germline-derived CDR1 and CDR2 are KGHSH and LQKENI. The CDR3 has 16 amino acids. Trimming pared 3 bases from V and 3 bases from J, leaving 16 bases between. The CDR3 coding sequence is TGTGCCAGCTCACCTCGGGGGGCCACGGGGACAGATACGCAGTATTTT. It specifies CASSPRGATGTDTQYF.

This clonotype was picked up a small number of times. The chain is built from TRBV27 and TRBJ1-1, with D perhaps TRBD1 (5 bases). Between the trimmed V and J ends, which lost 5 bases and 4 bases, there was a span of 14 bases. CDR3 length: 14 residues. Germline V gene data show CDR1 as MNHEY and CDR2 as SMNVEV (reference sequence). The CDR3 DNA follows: TGTGCCAGCAGTCCTGGTGGGGGACTCACTGAAGCTTTCTTT. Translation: CASSPGGGLTEAFF.

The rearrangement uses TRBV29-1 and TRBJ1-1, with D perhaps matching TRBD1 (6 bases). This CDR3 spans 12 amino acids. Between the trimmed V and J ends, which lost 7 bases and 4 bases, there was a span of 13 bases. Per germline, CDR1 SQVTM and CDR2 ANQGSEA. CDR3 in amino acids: CSARGGSTEAFF. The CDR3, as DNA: TGCAGCGCCCGGGGGGGCAGCACTGAAGCTTTCTTT. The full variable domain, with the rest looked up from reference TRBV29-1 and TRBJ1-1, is SAVISQKPSRDICQRGTSLTIQCQVDSQVTMMFWYRQQPGQSLTLIATANQGSEATYESGFVIDKFPISRPNLTFSTLTVSNMSPEDSSIYLCSARGGSTEAFFGQGTRLTVV.

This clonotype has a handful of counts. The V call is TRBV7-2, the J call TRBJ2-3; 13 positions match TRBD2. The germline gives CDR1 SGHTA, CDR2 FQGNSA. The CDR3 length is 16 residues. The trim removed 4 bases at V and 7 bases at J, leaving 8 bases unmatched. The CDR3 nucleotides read TGTGCCAGCAGCTCAGGACTAGCGGGGGTCTCCCATACGCAGTATTTT. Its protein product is CASSSGLAGVSHTQYF.

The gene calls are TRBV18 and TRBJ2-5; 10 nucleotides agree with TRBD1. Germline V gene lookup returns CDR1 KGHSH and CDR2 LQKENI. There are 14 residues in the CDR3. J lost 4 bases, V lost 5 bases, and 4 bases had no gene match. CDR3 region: CASSSGTGVETQYF. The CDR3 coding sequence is TGTGCCAGCTCATCCGGGACAGGGGTAGAGACCCAGTACTTC.

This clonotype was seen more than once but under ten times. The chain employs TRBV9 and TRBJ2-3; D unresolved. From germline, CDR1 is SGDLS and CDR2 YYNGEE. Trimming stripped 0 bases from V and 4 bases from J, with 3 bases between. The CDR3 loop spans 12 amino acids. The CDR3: CASSVDADTQYF. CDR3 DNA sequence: TGTGCCAGCAGCGTAGACGCAGATACGCAGTATTTT. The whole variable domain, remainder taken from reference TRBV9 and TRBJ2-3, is DSGVTQTPKHLITATGQRVTLRCSPRSGDLSVYWYQQSLDQGLQFLIQYYNGEERAKGNILERFSAQQFPDLHSELNLSSLELGDSALYFCASSVDADTQYFGPGTRLTVL.

This CDR3 reads CSARVTGMRNEQFF. CDR3 DNA sequence: TGCAGTGCTAGAGTCACAGGGATGAGGAATGAGCAGTTCTTC. This chain links TRBV20-1 with TRBJ2-1; weak D call: TRBD1 (6 bases). The CDR3 totals 14 residues. Per the germline V gene, CDR1 is DFQATT and CDR2 is SNEGSKA (reference sequence). V shed 1 base and J shed 7 bases, with 14 bases lying between them.

The CDR3 reads CASSLAPTSGQYF. DNA for the CDR3: TGTGCCAGCAGCTTAGCGCCGACTAGCGGGCAGTACTTC. The gene calls are TRBV7-8 and TRBJ2-5, with 10 positions matching TRBD2. From germline, CDR1 is SGHVS and CDR2 FQNEAQ. The V and J ends lost 0 bases and 11 bases, in that order; junction bases with no gene match: 3. The CDR3 consists of 13 residues.

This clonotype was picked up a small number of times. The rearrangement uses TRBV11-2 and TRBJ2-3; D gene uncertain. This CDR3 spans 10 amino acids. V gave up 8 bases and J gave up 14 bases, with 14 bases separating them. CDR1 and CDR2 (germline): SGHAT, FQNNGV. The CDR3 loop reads CASSGSRRYF. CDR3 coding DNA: TGTGCCAGCTCCGGGTCCCGCCGGTATTTT.

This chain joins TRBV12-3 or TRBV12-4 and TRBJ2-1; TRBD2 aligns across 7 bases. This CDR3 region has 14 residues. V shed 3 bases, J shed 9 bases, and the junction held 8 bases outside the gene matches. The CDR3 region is CASSFHGGGGEQFF. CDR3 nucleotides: TGTGCCAGCAGTTTCCATGGGGGGGGTGGTGAGCAGTTCTTC.

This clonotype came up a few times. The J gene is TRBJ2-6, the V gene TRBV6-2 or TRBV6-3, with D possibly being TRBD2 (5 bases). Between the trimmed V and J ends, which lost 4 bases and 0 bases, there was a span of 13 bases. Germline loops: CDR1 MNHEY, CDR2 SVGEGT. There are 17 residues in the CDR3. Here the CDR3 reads CASSLPEGFSGANVLTF. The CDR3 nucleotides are TGTGCCAGCAGTTTACCCGAGGGTTTCTCTGGGGCCAACGTCCTGACTTTC.

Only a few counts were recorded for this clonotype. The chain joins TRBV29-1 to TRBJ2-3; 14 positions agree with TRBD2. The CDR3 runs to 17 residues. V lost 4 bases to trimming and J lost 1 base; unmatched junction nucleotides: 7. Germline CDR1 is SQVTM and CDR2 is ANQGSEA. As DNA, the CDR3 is TGCAGCGTTGGCGGACTAGCGGGAGGAAGGGGCACAGATACGCAGTATTTT. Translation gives CSVGGLAGGRGTDTQYF.

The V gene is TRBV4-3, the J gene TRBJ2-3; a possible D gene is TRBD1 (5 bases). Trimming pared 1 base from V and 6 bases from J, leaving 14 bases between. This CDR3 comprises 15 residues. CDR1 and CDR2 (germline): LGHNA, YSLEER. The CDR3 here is CASSQGQPSPDTQYF. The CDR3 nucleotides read TGCGCCAGCAGCCAAGGACAGCCATCTCCGGATACGCAGTATTTT.

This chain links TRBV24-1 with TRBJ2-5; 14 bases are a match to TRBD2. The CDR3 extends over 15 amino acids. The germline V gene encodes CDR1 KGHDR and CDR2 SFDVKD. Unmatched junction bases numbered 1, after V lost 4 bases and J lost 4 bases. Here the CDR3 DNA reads TGTGCCACCAGTGAAGGACTAGCGGGAGGAGAGACCCAGTACTTC. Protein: CATSEGLAGGETQYF.

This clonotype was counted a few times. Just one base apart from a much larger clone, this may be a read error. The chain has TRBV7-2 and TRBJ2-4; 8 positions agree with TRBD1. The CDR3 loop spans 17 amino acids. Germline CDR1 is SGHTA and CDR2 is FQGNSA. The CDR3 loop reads CASSLPGRGLAKNIQDF. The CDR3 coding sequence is TGTGCCAGCAGCTTACCTGGCAGGGGGCTAGCCAAAAACATTCAGGACTTC.

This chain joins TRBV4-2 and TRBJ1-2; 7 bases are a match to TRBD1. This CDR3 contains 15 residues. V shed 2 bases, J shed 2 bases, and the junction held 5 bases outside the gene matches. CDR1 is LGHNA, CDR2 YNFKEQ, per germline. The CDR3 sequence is CASSQQGEVNYGYTF. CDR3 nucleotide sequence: TGTGCCAGCAGCCAACAGGGGGAGGTAAACTATGGCTACACCTTC.

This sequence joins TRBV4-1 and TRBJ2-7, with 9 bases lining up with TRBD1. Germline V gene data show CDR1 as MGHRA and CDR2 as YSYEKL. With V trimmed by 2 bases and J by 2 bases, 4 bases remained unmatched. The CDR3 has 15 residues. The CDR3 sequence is CASSQTGQGAYEQYF. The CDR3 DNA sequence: TGCGCCAGCAGCCAAACGGGACAGGGAGCCTACGAGCAGTACTTC.

Here the CDR3 reads CSARDSASSYNEQFF. CDR3 in DNA: TGCAGTGCTAGAGACTCAGCGTCCTCCTACAATGAGCAGTTCTTC. The V and J genes are TRBV20-1 and TRBJ2-1, with no clear D. CDR3 length: 15 amino acids. Trimming took 0 bases from V and 0 from J, leaving 9 bases between them. Per the germline V gene, CDR1 is DFQATT and CDR2 is SNEGSKA (reference sequence).

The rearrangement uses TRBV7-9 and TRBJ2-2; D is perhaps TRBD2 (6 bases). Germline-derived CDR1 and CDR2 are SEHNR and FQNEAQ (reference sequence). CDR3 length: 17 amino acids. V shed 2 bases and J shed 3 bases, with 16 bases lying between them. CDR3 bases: TGTGCCAGCAGCTTAAGGTCACGCGGGATTGACACCGGGGAGCTGTTTTTT. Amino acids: CASSLRSRGIDTGELFF.